This T cell receptor (beta chain) was identified during a study of cytomegalovirus exposure and HLA in healthy donors. Notes on the study in general: When the data were analyzed later, several of the most significant clusters appeared to be linked to common viral pathogens. In vitro confirmation showed three CMV-associated chains to be CMV antigen specific. A later analysis showed HLA-associated TCR beta chains outstripping equally common others in clonal expansion.

CDR1 and CDR2 from the germline V gene are MNHGY and SAAAGT. The V end was cut by 5 bases, the J end by 9 bases, with 14 bases between. The CDR3 is 14 residues long. Vbeta (60) and Jbeta (13) primers were used in the PCR. The method was immunoSEQ multiplex PCR; TCRdb's version includes in-frame clones alone and lacks a portion of them. This table has some 200,000 clones, almost 70% appearing once. Turning to this clone: Its antigen is as yet unknown.

The sequenced sample was PBMCs. The TCR sequence derives from a man between 40 and 49 years old in good health and CMV-seropositive. The rearrangement links TRBV6-8 to TRBJ1-6; D remains ambiguous. This CDR3 is CASSADPSGSPLHF. DNA for the CDR3: TGTGCCAGCAGTGCAGATCCCTCAGGTTCACCCCTCCACTTT.